These 27 T cell receptor beta chains came from one sample sequenced in a study of cytomegalovirus exposure and HLA in healthy donors (dated by TCRdb to about 2017). Libraries came from the immunoSEQ multiplex PCR assay. For the multiplex PCR, a mixture combining 60 forward primers for TCR Vbeta segments and 13 reverse primers for TCR Jbeta segments was used. TCRdb holds this immuneACCESS table with in-frame rearrangements only. Some clones are missing; in checked studies, unresolved V genes explain under half, and the rest has no known cause. Across this sample there are around 210,000 clones, with 70% to 80% seen only once. Of the sample, approximately 0.36% falls within the top ten clones. The sample was PBMCs. These receptors were obtained from a male donor in good health and CMV-seropositive.

V and J are TRBV5-6 and TRBJ2-1; 11 positions match TRBD2. The CDR3 is 16 amino acids. V shed 1 base, J shed 1 base, and the junction held 1 base outside the gene matches. Germline CDR1 is SGHDT and CDR2 is YYEEEE. The CDR3 sequence is CASSLTSGSSYNEQFF. The CDR3, as DNA: TGTGCCAGCAGCTTGACTAGCGGGAGTTCCTACAATGAGCAGTTCTTC.

This clone was counted a few times. The chain links TRBV19 to TRBJ1-4; 8 positions match TRBD1. Germline CDR1 is LNHDA and CDR2 is SQIVND (reference sequence). The CDR3 has 15 residues. V shed 6 bases, J shed 0 bases, and the junction held 3 bases outside the gene matches. In DNA form, the CDR3 reads TGTGCCAGTAGGGACAGGGCTGCAACTAATGAAAAACTGTTTTTT. Its protein is CASRDRAATNEKLFF.

V gene TRBV27 combines with J gene TRBJ2-7; 7 bases are a match to TRBD1. Looked up from germline, CDR1 is MNHEY and CDR2 is SMNVEV (reference sequence). The V gene end was trimmed by 2 bases and the J gene end by 2 bases; junction bases not matched to a gene: 12. CDR3 length: 17 residues. CDR3: CASSLRVDRDRAYEQYF. CDR3 in DNA: TGTGCCAGCAGTTTAAGGGTAGACAGGGATCGGGCCTACGAGCAGTACTTC.

The chain is built from TRBV28 and TRBJ2-3, with 8 bases identical to TRBD2. The CDR3 extends over 17 amino acids. The junction had 9 bases not matched to a gene; V was cut back by 3 bases and J by 1 base. In germline, CDR1 is MDHEN, CDR2 SYDVKM. Written as DNA, the CDR3 is TGTGCCAGCAGTTTTATGGGGACTAGTCAAGGCACAGATACGCAGTATTTT. It codes for CASSFMGTSQGTDTQYF.

The chain couples TRBV9 to TRBJ1-1; TRBD1 matches at 8 bases. The CDR3 sequence is 14 residues long. Germline V lookup: CDR1 SGDLS, CDR2 YYNGEE. The junction had 6 bases not matched to a gene; V was cut back by 3 bases and J by 5 bases. The CDR3: CASSAQGARTEAFF. CDR3 DNA sequence: TGTGCCAGCAGCGCCCAGGGGGCTAGGACTGAAGCTTTCTTT.

The CDR3 nucleotides read TGTGCCAGCAGCTTAGCAGGGGGCAATGAGCAGTTCTTC. This gives the protein CASSLAGGNEQFF. This rearrangement joins TRBV11-2 to TRBJ2-1; 7 nucleotides agree with TRBD1. The germline V gene has CDR1 SGHAT and CDR2 FQNNGV. The length of the CDR3 is 13 residues. Trimming cost V 1 base and J 6 bases; bases outside gene matches: 0.

A few counts support this clone. The rearrangement links TRBV13 to TRBJ2-7, with 7 bases lining up with TRBD2. The CDR3 is made up of 14 amino acids. The germline V gene encodes CDR1 PRHDT and CDR2 FYEKMQ (reference sequence). J gave up 0 bases and V 5 bases, and 4 bases lay outside the gene matches. The CDR3 sequence: CASSPRDYSYEQYF. CDR3 sequence (DNA): TGTGCCAGCAGCCCTCGGGACTACTCCTACGAGCAGTACTTC.

This clone appeared a few times. The gene calls are TRBV30 and TRBJ2-3; D is perhaps TRBD2 (6 bases). CDR3 size: 14 residues. The germline gives CDR1 GTSNPN, CDR2 SVGIG (reference sequence). V dropped 1 base and J dropped 0 bases, with 8 bases sitting between them. DNA of the CDR3: TGTGCCTGGAGTGACAGCGGGAGCACAGATACGCAGTATTTT. This encodes CAWSDSGSTDTQYF.

The chain links TRBV18 to TRBJ2-5; possibly TRBD2 for D (10 bases). V dropped 0 bases and J dropped 5 bases, with 22 bases sitting between them. CDR1 is KGHSH, CDR2 LQKENI, per germline. This CDR3 has 18 amino acids. In nucleotides, the CDR3 is TGTGCCAGCTCACCACCCACTAGCGGGACAGGGAGAGGCGAGACCCAGTACTTC. Protein sequence: CASSPPTSGTGRGETQYF.

V usage is TRBV6-1 and J usage is TRBJ2-7; 11 bases line up with TRBD1. J was trimmed by 6 bases and V by 6 bases; bases with no gene match: 7. The CDR3 consists of 14 residues. Germline-derived CDR1 and CDR2 are MNHNS and SASEGT. CDR3 sequence (DNA): TGTGCCAGCAGCGAAACCGGGACAGGGGGCGAGCAGTACTTC. This translates into CASSETGTGGEQYF.

The chain uses TRBV5-1 and TRBJ2-7, with 11 nucleotides matching TRBD2. The ends lost 3 bases at V and 3 bases at J; junction bases unmatched: 5. CDR1 is SGHRS and CDR2 is YFSETQ in the germline V gene. The CDR3 is 15 residues long. The CDR3 DNA sequence: TGCGCCAGCAGCTCGGCGGGACTAGCGGTCTACGAGCAGTACTTC. Its translation: CASSSAGLAVYEQYF. Full variable domain (remainder filled in from reference TRBV5-1 and TRBJ2-7): KAGVTQTPRYLIKTRGQQVTLSCSPISGHRSVSWYQQTPGQGLQFLFEYFSETQRNKGNFPGRFSGRQFSNSRSEMNVSTLELGDSALYLCASSSAGLAVYEQYFGPGTRLTVT.

This clone has just a few counts. The V gene is TRBV9, the J gene TRBJ1-6; TRBD1 might be the D (6 bases). Germline V CDR1 and CDR2: SGDLS, YYNGEE. The V end lost 4 bases, the J end lost 4 bases, and 21 bases lay between the germline ends. CDR3 size: 18 residues. CDR3: CASSPTHKGGTYNSPLHF. The CDR3 nucleotides are TGTGCCAGCAGCCCTACTCATAAGGGGGGGACATATAATTCACCCCTCCACTTT.

V gene TRBV9 combines with J gene TRBJ1-1, with D perhaps matching TRBD1 (6 bases). V was clipped by 6 bases and J by 3 bases, with 18 bases between them. CDR1 is SGDLS, CDR2 YYNGEE, per germline. CDR3 length: 15 residues. CDR3 sequence (DNA): TGTGCCAGCAACTTCCTCCCAGGGGAAGACACTGAAGCTTTCTTT. Amino acid sequence: CASNFLPGEDTEAFF.

The rearrangement links TRBV6-1 to TRBJ2-1, with D possibly matching TRBD2 (5 bases). Trimming removed 3 bases at V and 10 bases at J, with 16 bases between. The germline gives CDR1 MNHNS, CDR2 SASEGT. This CDR3 region has 14 residues. Here the CDR3 reads CASSDSSRIGEQFF. For the CDR3, the DNA is TGTGCCAGCAGTGATTCTAGCCGAATCGGAGAGCAGTTCTTC.

The chain uses TRBV9 and TRBJ2-5; maybe TRBD1 (6 bases). Trimming shortened V by 2 bases and J by 4 bases, and 9 bases separated the two germline ends. This CDR3 has 13 amino acids. Germline CDR1 is SGDLS and CDR2 is YYNGEE. CDR3 loop: CASSVTGRETQYF. CDR3 coding DNA: TGTGCCAGCAGCGTTACAGGGAGAGAGACCCAGTACTTC.

This clone was observed a single time. The chain carries TRBV27 and TRBJ1-6; D uncertain. V gave up 11 bases and J gave up 1 base, with 12 bases separating them. The CDR3 runs to 14 residues. The germline V gene has CDR1 MNHEY and CDR2 SMNVEV (reference sequence). In DNA, the CDR3 is TGTGCCCGCCGCGCGGTGTCCTATAATTCACCCCTCCACTTT. Translation: CARRAVSYNSPLHF.

This clone turned up a few times. The rearrangement uses TRBV9 and TRBJ2-3; 8 bases are a match to TRBD2. This CDR3 spans 18 amino acids. Germline lookup yields CDR1 SGDLS and CDR2 YYNGEE. With V trimmed by 0 bases and J by 0 bases, 9 bases remained unmatched. CDR3 bases: TGTGCCAGCAGCGTAGATCGCACTAGGACTAGCAGCACAGATACGCAGTATTTT. Its translation is CASSVDRTRTSSTDTQYF.

The V call is TRBV19, the J call TRBJ2-1, with 8 bases identical to TRBD2. CDR1 is LNHDA, CDR2 SQIVND, per germline (reference sequence). The CDR3 length is 14 residues. V was pared by 1 base and J by 9 bases, with 5 bases of the junction left unmatched. DNA for the CDR3: TGTGCCAGTAGTATAGGAGCGGGAGAGACTGAGCAGTTCTTC. Translating gives CASSIGAGETEQFF. The entire variable domain, with the rest obtained from reference TRBV19 and TRBJ2-1, is as follows: DGGITQSPKYLFRKEGQNVTLSCEQNLNHDAMYWYRQDPGQGLRLIYYSQIVNDFQKGDIAEGYSVSREKKESFPLTVTSAQKNPTAFYLCASSIGAGETEQFFGPGTRLTVL.

This clone appeared a few times. The chain has TRBV5-1 and TRBJ2-7, with 7 bases lining up with TRBD2. Germline CDR1 and CDR2: SGHRS and YFSETQ. Trimming removed 10 bases from V and 3 bases from J; junction bases left unmatched: 7. This CDR3 is built from 12 residues. This CDR3 reads CAQPRGSYEQYF. CDR3 DNA: TGCGCCCAGCCACGCGGGAGCTACGAGCAGTACTTC.

This clone was seen a handful of times. The rearrangement joins TRBV15 to TRBJ1-2; tentative D call: TRBD1 (5 bases). The ends were cut back, 2 bases at V and 1 base at J, with 17 bases in the middle. Per germline, CDR1 LNHNV and CDR2 YYDKDF (reference sequence). The CDR3 length is 17 residues. The CDR3 DNA follows: TGTGCCACCAGCAGAAGTGGGGATTGGGGGGATAACTATGGCTACACCTTC. Amino acids: CATSRSGDWGDNYGYTF.

The chain is built from TRBV7-9 and TRBJ1-2, with D perhaps matching TRBD1 (5 bases). This CDR3 is built from 12 residues. Germline values: CDR1 SEHNR, CDR2 FQNEAQ (reference sequence). V lost 5 bases, J lost 3 bases, and 7 bases lay in between. CDR3 region: CASSRGDYGYTF. CDR3 sequence (DNA): TGTGCCAGCAGCCGGGGGGACTATGGCTACACCTTC. Full variable domain (remainder filled in from reference TRBV7-9 and TRBJ1-2): DTGVSQNPRHKITKRGQNVTFRCDPISEHNRLYWYRQTLGQGPEFLTYFQNEAQLEKSRLLSDRFSAERPKGSFSTLEIQRTEQGDSAMYLCASSRGDYGYTFGSGTRLTVV.

The chain combines TRBV7-2 with TRBJ2-2; D may be TRBD2 (5 bases). This CDR3 has 14 amino acids. Trimming took off 6 bases at V and 1 base at J, with 9 bases between the two ends. Germline lookup yields CDR1 SGHTA and CDR2 FQGNSA. The CDR3 spells CASRPTRNTGELFF. CDR3 DNA sequence: TGTGCCAGCAGACCTACTAGGAACACCGGGGAGCTGTTTTTT.

This clone showed up just once. The V call is TRBV11-3, the J call TRBJ1-1; perhaps TRBD1 as D (6 bases). The ends were cut back, 4 bases at V and 7 bases at J, with 10 bases in the middle. Per germline, CDR1 SGHNT and CDR2 YENEEA. CDR3 size: 12 residues. CDR3 sequence (DNA): TGTGCCAGCAGCTCAATACAGGGTGAAGCTTTCTTT. This sequence encodes CASSSIQGEAFF.

This clone appeared a single time. The V gene is TRBV4-1, the J gene TRBJ1-5, with D possibly being TRBD1 (6 bases). Germline V gene data show CDR1 as MGHRA and CDR2 as YSYEKL. This CDR3 is built from 16 residues. V was trimmed by 0 bases and J by 2 bases, leaving 11 bases between them. CDR3 coding DNA: TGCGCCAGCAGCCAAGAGGCGGGGGCGCGCAATCAGCCCCAGCATTTT. This codes for CASSQEAGARNQPQHF.

V and J are TRBV28 and TRBJ2-6; D ambiguous. The CDR3 runs to 14 residues. V was trimmed by 9 bases and J by 2 bases, leaving 11 bases between them. CDR1 and CDR2 from the germline V gene are MDHEN and SYDVKM. The chain's CDR3 is CASIRSTGANVLTF. The CDR3 DNA sequence: TGTGCCAGTATACGGAGTACTGGGGCCAACGTCCTGACTTTC.

The chain is built from TRBV9 and TRBJ2-7, with D perhaps matching TRBD1 (5 bases). Germline CDR1 reads SGDLS; CDR2 reads YYNGEE. This CDR3 is 16 amino acids long. V shed 4 bases and J shed 6 bases, with 23 bases lying between them. The CDR3 DNA follows: TGTGCCAGCAGCTTCTTAGGGCAGGGCCCCTTCAGCGAGCAGTACTTC. This translates into CASSFLGQGPFSEQYF.

The chain uses TRBV27 and TRBJ2-2; maybe TRBD2 (6 bases). The germline CDR1 and CDR2 sequences are MNHEY and SMNVEV (reference sequence). The length of the CDR3 is 14 residues. The V end was cut by 5 bases, the J end by 2 bases, with 9 bases between. CDR3 coding DNA: TGTGCCAGCAGTCCCGGGACTAACACCGGGGAGCTGTTTTTT. Translation gives CASSPGTNTGELFF.